This T cell receptor (beta chain) was recorded in a study of T cells in Graves' hyperthyroidism and ophthalmopathy. Overall study results and limits: Most thyroid clonotypes expanded above 0.001 appeared in blood too.

This clonotype was counted once. Its antigen is as yet unknown. Patients aged 18 to 65 had newly diagnosed hyperthyroidism lasting under 2 months. Researchers amplified the TCR beta CDR3 regions from RNA transcripts. In the first-round RT-PCR of the TCR CDR3, the HTBI primer set was used. TCRdb re-derived calls from the multiplex PCR reads in MiXCR, one entry per CDR3 protein. The sample gives about 360,000 distinct CDR3 sequences, around 14% of which show up once; about 30% is in the top ten. V trimming: 9 bases; J trimming: 4 bases; junction bases outside the gene matches: 9. Germline-derived CDR1 and CDR2 are SNHLY and FYNNEI. CDR3 length: 14 residues.

The sequencing input was blood. The genes are TRBV2 and TRBJ1-2; the match to TRBD1 covers 9 bases. The sequence was collected from a woman aged 18-30 years with Graves' hyperthyroidism that later progressed to Graves' ophthalmopathy. CDR3 residues: CARGADRGPYGYTF. The CDR3 DNA is TGTGCCAGGGGGGCGGACAGGGGACCCTATGGCTACACCTTC. Using reference TRBV2 and TRBJ1-2 for the parts outside the CDR3, the full variable domain is EPEVTQTPSHQVTQMGQEVILRCVPISNHLYFYWYRQILGQKVEFLVSFYNNEISEKSEIFDDQFSVERPDGSNFTLKIRSTKLEDSAMYFCARGADRGPYGYTFGSGTRLTVV.